This T cell receptor (beta chain) was identified during a study of control samples from healthy donors and cancer patients. The germline V and J ends were trimmed by 3 bases and 7 bases, with 10 bases remaining between them. The CDR3 contains 13 residues. Assay: immunoSEQ multiplex PCR; the TCRdb copy retains only in-frame clones and omits some. The sample comprises about 160,000 clones, 70% to 90% of which are singletons, and more than 10% rests with the top ten. This chain connects TRBV12-3 or TRBV12-4 to TRBJ1-5; D gene ambiguous. Sequenced: blood. This TCR was recovered from a man aged 30 to 39 in good health. This CDR3 is CASSFEGYQPQHF. The CDR3, as DNA: TGTGCCAGCAGTTTCGAAGGGTACCAGCCCCAGCATTTT.